The 17 T cell receptor beta chains below come from one sample, sequenced in a study of T-cell reconstitution after alpha-beta-depleted transplantation in children. Using unique molecular identifiers, the investigators prepared the TCRbeta library. TCRdb processed the PCR reads anew with MiXCR; each CDR3 protein has one entry. The sample yields 800,000 to 1,000,000 distinct CDR3 sequences, about 30% seen once. Sequenced here: PBMCs, mostly from graft donor cells, sampled 360 days after TCRalphabeta/CD19-depleted stem cell transplant. The receptor set was obtained from a boy under two years old who had a stem cell transplant for SCID, so the T cells may come from the graft donor.

This chain links TRBV20-1 with TRBJ1-1; 8 bases agree with TRBD1. The germline V gene encodes CDR1 DFQATT and CDR2 SNEGSKA (reference sequence). Trimming at V came to 3 bases and at J to 6 bases, leaving 9 bases not matched to a gene. The CDR3 has 14 amino acids. This CDR3 is CSARSDRALSEAFF. In DNA form, the CDR3 reads TGCAGTGCTAGGTCGGACAGGGCGCTCTCTGAAGCTTTCTTT.

The rearrangement joins TRBV29-1 to TRBJ1-2, with D possibly being TRBD1 (6 bases). V lost 6 bases to trimming and J lost 6 bases, with 14 bases between them. CDR3 size: 12 residues. From germline, CDR1 is SQVTM and CDR2 ANQGSEA. DNA for the CDR3: TGCAGCGTACGAGACAGGCTCCATGGCTACACCTTC. Protein sequence: CSVRDRLHGYTF.

This chain joins TRBV4-2 and TRBJ1-2; D is perhaps TRBD1 (6 bases). V was clipped by 1 base and J by 8 bases, with 14 bases between them. Per the germline V gene, CDR1 is LGHNA and CDR2 is YNFKEQ. The CDR3 loop spans 14 amino acids. The CDR3 is CASSQGNREGGYTF. The CDR3 DNA reads TGTGCCAGCAGCCAAGGAAACAGGGAAGGCGGCTACACCTTC.

The rearrangement joins TRBV7-3 to TRBJ2-3, with D tentatively TRBD1 (5 bases). Germline V CDR1 and CDR2: SGHTA, FQGTGA. The CDR3 totals 16 residues. The V end lost 1 base, the J end lost 5 bases, and 16 bases lay between the germline ends. As DNA, the CDR3 is TGTGCCAGCAGCTTAAGTCAGGGCGTTTCACAAGATACGCAGTATTTT. Protein product: CASSLSQGVSQDTQYF.

There are a few counts of this clonotype. J is TRBJ2-7 and V is TRBV15; 9 nucleotides match TRBD1. The CDR3 length is 14 residues. Unmatched junction bases numbered 7, after V lost 7 bases and J lost 3 bases. Germline loops: CDR1 LNHNV, CDR2 YYDKDF (reference sequence). The DNA for the CDR3 is TGTGCCACCAAAGCCGGGACAGGGAACTACGAGCAGTACTTC. As protein: CATKAGTGNYEQYF.

The genes are TRBV2 and TRBJ1-3; 9 nucleotides match TRBD1. The CDR3 has 18 residues. Germline values: CDR1 SNHLY, CDR2 FYNNEI. The trim removed 4 bases at V and 0 bases at J, leaving 10 bases unmatched. CDR3 bases: TGTGCCAGCAGTGGAGGGGACAGGGCATTTTTCTCTGGAAACACCATATATTTT. It yields the protein CASSGGDRAFFSGNTIYF.

This clonotype was counted many times. The J gene is TRBJ2-2, the V gene TRBV5-5; D gene unclear. The V gene's germline CDR1 is SGHKS and CDR2 YYEKEE (reference sequence). This CDR3 region has 15 residues. V dropped 3 bases and J dropped 2 bases, with 11 bases sitting between them. In DNA, the CDR3 is TGTGCCAGCAGCTACTCGCAGACAAACACCGGGGAGCTGTTTTTT. It is translated as CASSYSQTNTGELFF.

This chain joins TRBV29-1 and TRBJ2-1, with no clear D. V was shortened by 3 bases and J by 9 bases, with 0 bases between the two germline ends. The CDR3 has 8 amino acids. Per germline, CDR1 SQVTM and CDR2 ANQGSEA. The DNA of the CDR3 is TGCAGCGTTGATGAGCAGTTCTTC. The encoded protein is CSVDEQFF.

The chain combines TRBV28 with TRBJ2-4; D is ambiguous. The CDR3 runs 13 residues. Trimming shortened V by 6 bases and J by 6 bases, and 12 bases separated the two germline ends. The germline V gene encodes CDR1 MDHEN and CDR2 SYDVKM. CDR3 in DNA: TGTGCCAGCAGCCGCCCCCCCGGAAACATTCAGTACTTC. Amino acids: CASSRPPGNIQYF. The variable domain in full, completed from reference TRBV28 and TRBJ2-4, reads DVKVTQSSRYLVKRTGEKVFLECVQDMDHENMFWYRQDPGLGLRLIYFSYDVKMKEKGDIPEGYSVSREKKERFSLILESASTNQTSMYLCASSRPPGNIQYFGAGTRLSVL.

This clonotype was found a few times. The chain links TRBV6-5 to TRBJ1-5; 8 bases align to TRBD1. V was clipped by 0 bases and J by 4 bases; unmatched bases: 2. The CDR3 consists of 15 residues. Per germline, CDR1 MNHEY and CDR2 SVGAGI. The CDR3: CASSYSRTGNQPQHF. In nucleotides, the CDR3 is TGTGCCAGCAGTTACTCTAGGACAGGGAATCAGCCCCAGCATTTT.

At least ten counts were recorded for this clonotype. The chain carries TRBV27 and TRBJ2-3; D is tentatively TRBD1 or TRBD2 (5 bases each). CDR1 MNHEY and CDR2 SMNVEV come from the germline V gene (reference sequence). V was clipped by 6 bases and J by 5 bases, with 15 bases between them. The CDR3 length is 14 residues. The CDR3 is CASRLRGIRDTQYF. CDR3 coding DNA: TGTGCCAGCAGGCTGAGGGGAATCCGAGATACGCAGTATTTT.

The chain combines TRBV12-3 or TRBV12-4 with TRBJ2-7; either TRBD1 or TRBD2 may supply D (6 bases each). The CDR3 is 15 amino acids. The V end was cut by 6 bases, the J end by 7 bases, with 22 bases between. CDR3 bases: TGTGCCAGCAGCAAAAGTGACCCGGGGGCTCGGGAGCAGTACTTC. Protein sequence: CASSKSDPGAREQYF.

The genes are TRBV5-1 and TRBJ1-2; D is uncertain. Trimming removed 3 bases at V and 6 bases at J, with 12 bases between. This CDR3 contains 13 residues. Germline V gene sequence: CDR1 SGHRS, CDR2 YFSETQ. CDR3 coding DNA: TGCGCCAGCAGCTATACCGTGAGACATGGCTACACCTTC. Amino acid sequence: CASSYTVRHGYTF.

The chain joins TRBV13 to TRBJ2-1; the match to TRBD2 covers 7 bases. Germline V gene lookup returns CDR1 PRHDT and CDR2 FYEKMQ (reference sequence). Trimming cost V 7 bases and J 0 bases; bases outside gene matches: 9. The CDR3 runs to 16 residues. The CDR3 reads CASNVRGGSSYNEQFF. In nucleotides, the CDR3 is TGTGCCAGCAACGTGCGGGGCGGGAGCTCCTACAATGAGCAGTTCTTC.

The chain combines TRBV10-1 with TRBJ2-3, with D hard to call. This CDR3 has 15 amino acids. Trimming pared 0 bases from V and 1 base from J, leaving 8 bases between. CDR1 WNHNN and CDR2 SYGVQD come from the germline V gene (reference sequence). Here the CDR3 reads CASSESVERTDTQYF. The DNA for the CDR3 is TGCGCCAGCAGTGAGTCCGTGGAACGCACAGATACGCAGTATTTT.

This clonotype has a handful of counts. The V gene is TRBV5-5, the J gene TRBJ1-5; 12 bases fit TRBD1. The trim removed 5 bases at V and 8 bases at J, leaving 2 bases unmatched. Germline loops: CDR1 SGHKS, CDR2 YYEKEE (reference sequence). The CDR3 extends over 13 amino acids. CDR3 coding DNA: TGTGCCAGCAGGGGACAGGGGGCAGAGCCCCAGCATTTT. Translating gives CASRGQGAEPQHF.

The chain links TRBV20-1 to TRBJ2-1; TRBD1 agrees at 8 bases. Losses at the gene ends were 4 bases for V and 10 bases for J; bases not matched to a gene: 15. The CDR3 contains 15 residues. CDR1 is DFQATT, CDR2 SNEGSKA, per germline (reference sequence). Written as DNA, the CDR3 is TGCAGTGCTAATGACTTCAGGGGGCGCTGGGAGGAGCAGTTCTTC. Its protein product is CSANDFRGRWEEQFF.